This TCR beta chain was identified in a study of blood T cell repertoires in COVID-19. Trimming took 6 bases from V and 3 from J, leaving 11 bases between them. Per germline, CDR1 SNHLY and CDR2 FYNNEI. There are 13 residues in the CDR3. Clones were read by immunoSEQ multiplex PCR, and TCRdb kept only the in-frame ones, dropping some. The sample gives about 340,000 clones, 83% of which show up once; 3% is in the top ten. V gene TRBV2 combines with J gene TRBJ1-1; D gene unclear. Sample: peripheral blood. The receptor was derived from a man aged 25 to 40 with active or convalescent COVID-19. CDR3 in DNA: TGTGCCAGCAGGGCGGAGAGGGACACTGAAGCTTTCTTT. It specifies CASRAERDTEAFF.